The TCR beta chain under discussion was sequenced for a study of human thymus T cells. Notes on the study in general: Biased V and J segment usage appeared in thymus and peripheral blood. Related studies noted strongly shared thymic repertoires across unrelated people.

Sequencing was performed with immunoSEQ multiplex PCR; in TCRdb, only in-frame clones are kept and a portion is missing. This sample has tens of thousands of clones; about 96% occur once, and the top ten carry just over 0.03%. V was clipped by 0 bases and J by 0 bases, with 19 bases between them. The germline CDR1 and CDR2 sequences are SGHNT and YYREEE (reference sequence). This CDR3 comprises 20 residues. Corrective cardiac surgery supplied the resected thymus tissue. Finnish infants who were healthy and having corrective surgery for congenital heart defects made up the donors. Comments on this clone: As yet, its antigen is unknown.

This clonotype originated in a boy younger than two with a congenital heart defect but otherwise immunologically healthy. V usage is TRBV5-4 and J usage is TRBJ2-6; the D gene is possibly TRBD1 (5 bases). The sequenced sample consisted of thymus tissue. The CDR3 reads CASSLDRFGAQFSGANVLTF. The CDR3 DNA reads as TGTGCCAGCAGCTTGGACAGGTTCGGAGCCCAGTTCTCTGGGGCCAACGTCCTGACTTTC.